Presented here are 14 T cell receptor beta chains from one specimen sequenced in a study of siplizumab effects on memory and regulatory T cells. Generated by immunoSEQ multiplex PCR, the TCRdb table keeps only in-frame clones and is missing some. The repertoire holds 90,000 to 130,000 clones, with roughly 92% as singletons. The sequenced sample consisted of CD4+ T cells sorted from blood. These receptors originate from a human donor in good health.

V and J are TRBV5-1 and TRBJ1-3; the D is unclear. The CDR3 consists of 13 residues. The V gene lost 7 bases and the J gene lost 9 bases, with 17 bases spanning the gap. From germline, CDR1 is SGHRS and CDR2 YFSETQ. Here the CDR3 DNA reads TGCGCCAGCCGTTTCACCCCGGAGGGCACCATATATTTT. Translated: CASRFTPEGTIYF. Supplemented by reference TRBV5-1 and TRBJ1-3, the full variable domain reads KAGVTQTPRYLIKTRGQQVTLSCSPISGHRSVSWYQQTPGQGLQFLFEYFSETQRNKGNFPGRFSGRQFSNSRSEMNVSTLELGDSALYLCASRFTPEGTIYFGEGSWLTVV.

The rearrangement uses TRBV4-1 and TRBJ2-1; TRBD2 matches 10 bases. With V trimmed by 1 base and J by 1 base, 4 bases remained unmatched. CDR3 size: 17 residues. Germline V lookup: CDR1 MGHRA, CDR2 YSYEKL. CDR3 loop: CASSQVLAGVSYNEQFF. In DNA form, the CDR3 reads TGCGCCAGCAGCCAAGTCCTAGCGGGAGTATCCTACAATGAGCAGTTCTTC.

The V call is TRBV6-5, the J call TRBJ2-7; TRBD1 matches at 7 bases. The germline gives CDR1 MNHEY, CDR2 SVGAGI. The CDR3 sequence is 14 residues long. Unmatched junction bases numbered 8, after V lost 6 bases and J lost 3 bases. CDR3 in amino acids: CASRPKDRIYEQYF. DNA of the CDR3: TGTGCCAGCAGACCCAAGGACAGGATCTACGAGCAGTACTTC.

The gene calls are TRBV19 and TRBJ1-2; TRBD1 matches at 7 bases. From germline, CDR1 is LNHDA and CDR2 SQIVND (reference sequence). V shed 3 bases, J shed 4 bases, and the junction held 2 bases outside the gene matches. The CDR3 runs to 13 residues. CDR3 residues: CASSIQGGYGYTF. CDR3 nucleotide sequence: TGTGCCAGTAGTATTCAGGGGGGCTATGGCTACACCTTC.

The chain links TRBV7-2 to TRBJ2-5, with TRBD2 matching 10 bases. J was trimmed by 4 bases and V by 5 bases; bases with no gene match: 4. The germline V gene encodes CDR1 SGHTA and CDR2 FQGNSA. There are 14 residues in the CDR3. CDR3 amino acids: CASSSSGGRETQYF. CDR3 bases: TGTGCCAGCAGCAGTAGCGGGGGGCGAGAGACCCAGTACTTC.

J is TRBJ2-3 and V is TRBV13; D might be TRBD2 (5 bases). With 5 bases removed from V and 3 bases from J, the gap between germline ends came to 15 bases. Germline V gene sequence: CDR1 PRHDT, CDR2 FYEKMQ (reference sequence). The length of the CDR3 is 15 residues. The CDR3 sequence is CASSPSRVKTDTQYF. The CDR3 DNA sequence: TGTGCCAGCAGCCCGTCGAGGGTTAAAACAGATACGCAGTATTTT.

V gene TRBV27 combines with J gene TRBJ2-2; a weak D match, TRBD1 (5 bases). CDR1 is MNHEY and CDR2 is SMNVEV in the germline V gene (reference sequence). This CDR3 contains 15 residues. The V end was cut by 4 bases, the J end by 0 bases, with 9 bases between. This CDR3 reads CASSYWGPNTGELFF. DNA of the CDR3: TGTGCCAGCAGTTACTGGGGCCCGAACACCGGGGAGCTGTTTTTT.

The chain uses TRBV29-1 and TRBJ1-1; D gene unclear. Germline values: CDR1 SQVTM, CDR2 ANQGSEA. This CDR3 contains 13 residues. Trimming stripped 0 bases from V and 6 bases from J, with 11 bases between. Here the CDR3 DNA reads TGCAGCGTTGAAGATACTCCTCCCGCTGAAGCTTTCTTT. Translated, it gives CSVEDTPPAEAFF.

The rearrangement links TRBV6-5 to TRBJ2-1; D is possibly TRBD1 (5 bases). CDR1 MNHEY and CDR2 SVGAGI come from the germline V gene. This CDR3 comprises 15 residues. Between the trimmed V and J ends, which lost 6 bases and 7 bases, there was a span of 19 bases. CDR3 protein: CASSRDSPLGNEQFF. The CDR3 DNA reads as TGTGCCAGCAGCCGCGACAGCCCCCTGGGGAATGAGCAGTTCTTC.

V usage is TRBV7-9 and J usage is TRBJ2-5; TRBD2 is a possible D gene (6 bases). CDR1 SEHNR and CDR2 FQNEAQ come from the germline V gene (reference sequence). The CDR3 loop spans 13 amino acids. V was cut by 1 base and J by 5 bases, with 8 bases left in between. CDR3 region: CASSLDTSETQYF. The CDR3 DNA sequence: TGTGCCAGCAGCTTAGATACTAGCGAGACCCAGTACTTC. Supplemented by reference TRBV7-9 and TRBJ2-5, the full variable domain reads DTGVSQNPRHKITKRGQNVTFRCDPISEHNRLYWYRQTLGQGPEFLTYFQNEAQLEKSRLLSDRFSAERPKGSFSTLEIQRTEQGDSAMYLCASSLDTSETQYFGPGTRLLVL.

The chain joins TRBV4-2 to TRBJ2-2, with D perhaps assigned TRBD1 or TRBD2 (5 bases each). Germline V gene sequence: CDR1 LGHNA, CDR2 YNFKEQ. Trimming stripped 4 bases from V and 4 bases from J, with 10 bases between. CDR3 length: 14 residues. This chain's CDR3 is CASSPFGTTGELFF. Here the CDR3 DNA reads TGTGCCAGCAGCCCCTTCGGGACCACCGGGGAGCTGTTTTTT.

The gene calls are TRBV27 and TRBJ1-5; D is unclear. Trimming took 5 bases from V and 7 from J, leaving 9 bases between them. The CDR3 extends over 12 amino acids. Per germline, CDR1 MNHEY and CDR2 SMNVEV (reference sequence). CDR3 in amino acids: CASSPLGQPQHF. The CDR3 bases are TGTGCCAGCAGTCCCCTGGGGCAGCCCCAGCATTTT.

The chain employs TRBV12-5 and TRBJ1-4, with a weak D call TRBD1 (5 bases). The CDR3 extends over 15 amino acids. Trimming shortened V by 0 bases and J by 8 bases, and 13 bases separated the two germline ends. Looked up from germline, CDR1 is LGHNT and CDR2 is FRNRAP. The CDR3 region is CASGLVEGPFEKLFF. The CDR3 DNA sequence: TGTGCTAGTGGTTTGGTCGAGGGGCCGTTCGAAAAACTGTTTTTT.

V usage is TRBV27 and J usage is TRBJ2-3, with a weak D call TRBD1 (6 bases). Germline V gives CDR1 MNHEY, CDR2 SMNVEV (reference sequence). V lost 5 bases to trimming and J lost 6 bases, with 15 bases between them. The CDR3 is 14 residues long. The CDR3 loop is CASSLAGEIDTQYF. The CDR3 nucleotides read TGTGCCAGCAGTCTGGCAGGGGAAATCGATACGCAGTATTTT.